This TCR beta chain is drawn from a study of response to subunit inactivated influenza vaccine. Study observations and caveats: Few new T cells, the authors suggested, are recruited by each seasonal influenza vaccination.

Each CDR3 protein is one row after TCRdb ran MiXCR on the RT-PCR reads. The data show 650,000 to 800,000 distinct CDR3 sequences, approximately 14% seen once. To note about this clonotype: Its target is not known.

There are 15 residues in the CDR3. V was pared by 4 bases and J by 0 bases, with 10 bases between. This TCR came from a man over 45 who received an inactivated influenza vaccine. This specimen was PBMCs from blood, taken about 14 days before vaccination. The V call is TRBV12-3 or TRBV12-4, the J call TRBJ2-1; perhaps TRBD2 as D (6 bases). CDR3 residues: CASSSTRRSYNEQFF. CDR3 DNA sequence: TGTGCCAGCAGTTCGACTAGACGCTCCTACAATGAGCAGTTCTTC.